This is a list of T cell receptor beta chains from one sample in a study of blood T cell repertoires in COVID-19. Profiled with immunoSEQ multiplex PCR; TCRdb holds only in-frame clones, not every one. The sample contains a few hundred thousand clones, roughly nine tenths of which appear only once. The sample was PBMCs or T cells enriched from blood (not recorded which). These receptors all stem from a woman younger than 45 who had recovered from COVID-19. CDR3s include the opening cysteine and the closing phenylalanine or tryptophan. A D gene is named only where the DNA matches it firmly. A row's size may be missing; if present it is once, few, many or a size class.

clone_size: .
d_call: TRBD2
v_call: TRBV9
j_call: TRBJ2-1
cdr3_nt: TGTGCCAGCAGCGTCTCGGGAGGATACAATGAGCAGTTCTTC
cdr3_aa: CASSVSGGYNEQFF

clone_size: .
d_call: TRBD1
v_call: TRBV12-5
j_call: TRBJ1-5
cdr3_nt: TGTGCTAGTGGCCCCATGACAGGGCCAGTGGGACAGCCCCAGCATTTT
cdr3_aa: CASGPMTGPVGQPQHF

clone_size: once
d_call: TRBD1
v_call: TRBV7-9
j_call: TRBJ2-5
cdr3_nt: TGTGCCAGCAGCTTGGCCGGGACAGGGAAACAAGAGACCCAGTACTTC
cdr3_aa: CASSLAGTGKQETQYF

clone_size: .
d_call: .
v_call: TRBV11-3
j_call: TRBJ1-3
cdr3_nt: TGTGCCAGCAGCTCCGGGTCTGGAAACACCATATATTTT
cdr3_aa: CASSSGSGNTIYF

clone_size: .
d_call: .
v_call: TRBV4-3
j_call: TRBJ1-5
cdr3_nt: TGCGCCAGCAGCCAAGAACACAGGGTAGATCAGCCCCAGCATTTT
cdr3_aa: CASSQEHRVDQPQHF

clone_size: .
d_call: .
v_call: TRBV7-2
j_call: TRBJ1-5
cdr3_nt: TGTGCCAGCAGCTTACACCCATCGGGCAATCAGCCCCAGCATTTT
cdr3_aa: CASSLHPSGNQPQHF

clone_size: .
d_call: .
v_call: TRBV27
j_call: TRBJ1-2
cdr3_nt: TGTGCCAGCAGTTTTAAGCGGGGGCTCTATGGCTACACCTTC
cdr3_aa: CASSFKRGLYGYTF

clone_size: .
d_call: TRBD2
v_call: TRBV18
j_call: TRBJ2-3
cdr3_nt: TGTGCCAGCTCACCAGGATTTAGCGGGGGGTTCACAGATACGCAGTATTTT
cdr3_aa: CASSPGFSGGFTDTQYF

clone_size: .
d_call: .
v_call: TRBV21-1
j_call: TRBJ2-3
cdr3_nt: TGTGCCAGCAGCCCTAGACAGGTCCCACCCACAGATACGCAGTATTTT
cdr3_aa: CASSPRQVPPTDTQYF

clone_size: .
d_call: .
v_call: TRBV7-9
j_call: TRBJ2-7
cdr3_nt: TGTGCCAGCAGGCCGATTCCAGTCTTCTACGAGCAGTACTTC
cdr3_aa: CASRPIPVFYEQYF

clone_size: .
d_call: TRBD1
v_call: TRBV30
j_call: TRBJ2-5
cdr3_nt: TGTGCCTGGAGTCCAGGGGGTGAGACCCAGTACTTC
cdr3_aa: CAWSPGGETQYF

clone_size: .
d_call: .
v_call: TRBV5-1
j_call: TRBJ1-4
cdr3_nt: TGCGCCAGCAGCTCCCGATTACAGGGAACTAATGAAAAACTGTTTTTT
cdr3_aa: CASSSRLQGTNEKLFF

clone_size: .
d_call: .
v_call: TRBV27
j_call: TRBJ1-2
cdr3_nt: TGTGCCAGCAGTTTATCGGAAGGGGCGGACTATGGCTACACCTTC
cdr3_aa: CASSLSEGADYGYTF

clone_size: .
d_call: .
v_call: TRBV9
j_call: TRBJ1-6
cdr3_nt: TGTGCCAGCAGCTTCCGGGGGGGTTCCTATAATTCACCCCTCCACTTT
cdr3_aa: CASSFRGGSYNSPLHF

clone_size: once
d_call: TRBD1
v_call: TRBV12-3/TRBV12-4
j_call: TRBJ1-1
cdr3_nt: TGTGCCAGCAGTTTAATACAGGGGACTGAAGCTTTCTTT
cdr3_aa: CASSLIQGTEAFF

clone_size: .
d_call: .
v_call: TRBV29-1
j_call: TRBJ2-1
cdr3_nt: TGCAGCGTTGAAGGTAGCTCCTACAATGAGCAGTTCTTC
cdr3_aa: CSVEGSSYNEQFF

clone_size: .
d_call: TRBD1
v_call: TRBV9
j_call: TRBJ2-7
cdr3_nt: TGTGCCAGCAGCGGGCCCCCTCCGGGACAGGGGGTACACGAGCAGTACTTC
cdr3_aa: CASSGPPPGQGVHEQYF

clone_size: .
d_call: .
v_call: TRBV4-1
j_call: TRBJ1-1
cdr3_nt: TGCGCCAGCAGCCAAGAGGCAGGGGCCATGAACACTGAAGCTTTCTTT
cdr3_aa: CASSQEAGAMNTEAFF

clone_size: .
d_call: .
v_call: TRBV7-8
j_call: TRBJ1-2
cdr3_nt: TGTGCCAGCTCAAAGGGGCTTAACTATGGCTACACCTTC
cdr3_aa: CASSKGLNYGYTF

clone_size: .
d_call: TRBD2
v_call: TRBV7-3
j_call: TRBJ2-1
cdr3_nt: TGTGCCAGCAGCTTAGCTAGCGGGAGTGACAATGAGCAGTTCTTC
cdr3_aa: CASSLASGSDNEQFF

clone_size: .
d_call: .
v_call: TRBV9
j_call: TRBJ1-5
cdr3_nt: TGTGCCAGCAGCGTAGGTTCTACGATTAATAGCAATCAGCCCCAGCATTTT
cdr3_aa: CASSVGSTINSNQPQHF

clone_size: .
d_call: TRBD1
v_call: TRBV29-1
j_call: TRBJ2-7
cdr3_nt: TGCAGCGTTGCAAAGTTTGGGCGACAGGGAAGTACCGCCGAGCAGTACTTC
cdr3_aa: CSVAKFGRQGSTAEQYF

clone_size: .
d_call: .
v_call: TRBV19
j_call: TRBJ1-1
cdr3_nt: TGTGCCAGTAGTATACAGGGAGGCACTGAAGCTTTCTTT
cdr3_aa: CASSIQGGTEAFF

clone_size: .
d_call: TRBD1
v_call: TRBV27
j_call: TRBJ1-1
cdr3_nt: TGTGCCAGCAGTTGGACAGGGGACCTCATCGAAGCTTTCTTT
cdr3_aa: CASSWTGDLIEAFF

clone_size: .
d_call: .
v_call: TRBV3-1/TRBV3-2
j_call: TRBJ2-5
cdr3_nt: TGTGCCAGCAGCCAACGAGAGACCCAGTACTTC
cdr3_aa: CASSQRETQYF

clone_size: .
d_call: TRBD1
v_call: TRBV27
j_call: TRBJ1-4
cdr3_nt: TGTGCCAGCAGTGACAGGGGTGACGAAAAACTGTTTTTT
cdr3_aa: CASSDRGDEKLFF

clone_size: .
d_call: .
v_call: TRBV4-3
j_call: TRBJ1-5
cdr3_nt: TGCGCCAGCAGCCAAGAGCAAGGCGGGAATCAGCCCCAGCATTTT
cdr3_aa: CASSQEQGGNQPQHF

clone_size: .
d_call: .
v_call: TRBV6-5
j_call: TRBJ2-3
cdr3_nt: TGTGCCAGCAGTTACTCGGGGGGTTCTTTTGATACGCAGTATTTT
cdr3_aa: CASSYSGGSFDTQYF

clone_size: .
d_call: .
v_call: TRBV7-9
j_call: TRBJ2-1
cdr3_nt: TGTGCCAGCAGCCCGCCCGTGGGGGCGGATGAGCAGTTCTTC
cdr3_aa: CASSPPVGADEQFF

clone_size: .
d_call: TRBD2
v_call: TRBV11-2
j_call: TRBJ2-5
cdr3_nt: TGTGCCAGCAGCTTATGGGGAGGGCAGGGCTTAGAGACCCAGTACTTC
cdr3_aa: CASSLWGGQGLETQYF

clone_size: .
d_call: .
v_call: TRBV7-3
j_call: TRBJ2-6
cdr3_nt: TGTGCCAGCAGCTCCTCCGGGGCCAACGTCCTGACTTTC
cdr3_aa: CASSSSGANVLTF

clone_size: .
d_call: .
v_call: TRBV18
j_call: TRBJ1-1
cdr3_nt: TGTGCCAGCTCACCATCCCAGAACACTGAAGCTTTCTTT
cdr3_aa: CASSPSQNTEAFF

clone_size: .
d_call: TRBD2
v_call: TRBV6-6
j_call: TRBJ2-2
cdr3_nt: TGTGCCAGCATTCCCATAGCGGGGGGGAACACCGGGGAGCTGTTTTTT
cdr3_aa: CASIPIAGGNTGELFF

clone_size: .
d_call: .
v_call: TRBV6-2/TRBV6-3
j_call: TRBJ2-7
cdr3_nt: TGTGCCAGCAGTTACTGGGACATTTCCTACGAGCAGTACTTC
cdr3_aa: CASSYWDISYEQYF

clone_size: .
d_call: .
v_call: TRBV28
j_call: TRBJ2-5
cdr3_nt: TGTGCCAGCAGTTCACTCCCGGAGACCCAGTACTTC
cdr3_aa: CASSSLPETQYF

clone_size: once
d_call: .
v_call: TRBV4-3
j_call: TRBJ2-2
cdr3_nt: TGCGCCAGCAGCCTAAGTGGGGCGAGGACCGGGGAGCTGTTTTTT
cdr3_aa: CASSLSGARTGELFF

clone_size: .
d_call: .
v_call: TRBV5-1
j_call: TRBJ2-7
cdr3_nt: TGCGCCAGCAGCGGGGGGGCCTTTTTTGAGGACGAGCAGTACTTC
cdr3_aa: CASSGGAFFEDEQYF

clone_size: .
d_call: .
v_call: TRBV5-4
j_call: TRBJ1-2
cdr3_nt: TGTGCCAGCAGCCCGGAGGTAGGGAAGTTCGATGGCTACACCTTC
cdr3_aa: CASSPEVGKFDGYTF

clone_size: .
d_call: TRBD2
v_call: TRBV7-2
j_call: TRBJ2-1
cdr3_nt: TGTGCCAGCAGCCCGGCGGGGGGGGGATACAATGAGCAGTTCTTC
cdr3_aa: CASSPAGGGYNEQFF

clone_size: .
d_call: TRBD1
v_call: TRBV7-9
j_call: TRBJ1-2
cdr3_nt: TGTGCCAGCAGCTTAGAGACGGGACAGAATTGGAATGGCTACACCTTC
cdr3_aa: CASSLETGQNWNGYTF

clone_size: .
d_call: .
v_call: TRBV11-1
j_call: TRBJ2-7
cdr3_nt: TGTGCCAGCAGCCGGGAGATTGCCTACGAGCAGTACTTC
cdr3_aa: CASSREIAYEQYF

clone_size: .
d_call: TRBD1
v_call: TRBV10-3
j_call: TRBJ1-2
cdr3_nt: TGTGCCATCAGTGGACTCGGGACAGGGAACTATGGCTACACCTTC
cdr3_aa: CAISGLGTGNYGYTF